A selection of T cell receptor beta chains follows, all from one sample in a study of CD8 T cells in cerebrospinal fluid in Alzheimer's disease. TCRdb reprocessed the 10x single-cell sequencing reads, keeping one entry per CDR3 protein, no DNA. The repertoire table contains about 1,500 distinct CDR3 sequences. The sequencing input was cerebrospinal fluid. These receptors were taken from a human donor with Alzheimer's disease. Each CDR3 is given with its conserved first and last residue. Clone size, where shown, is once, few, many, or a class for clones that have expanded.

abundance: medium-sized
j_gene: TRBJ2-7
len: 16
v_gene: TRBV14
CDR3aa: CASSQGGNTFSYEQYF

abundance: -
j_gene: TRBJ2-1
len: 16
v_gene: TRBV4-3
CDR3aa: CASSQDWLAGHNEQFF

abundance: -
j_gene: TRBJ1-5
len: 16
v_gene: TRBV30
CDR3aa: CAWLGKGTGGDQPQHF

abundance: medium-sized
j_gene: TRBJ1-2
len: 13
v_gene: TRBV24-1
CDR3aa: CATSDRGNYGYTF

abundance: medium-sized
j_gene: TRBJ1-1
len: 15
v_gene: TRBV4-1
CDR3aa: CASSQLGTVNTEAFF

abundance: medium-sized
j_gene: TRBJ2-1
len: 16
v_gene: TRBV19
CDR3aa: CASTSRGGQTYNEQFF

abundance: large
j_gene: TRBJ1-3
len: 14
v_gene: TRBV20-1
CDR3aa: CSALPGDSGNTIYF

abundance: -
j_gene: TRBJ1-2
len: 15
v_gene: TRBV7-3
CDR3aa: CASSPTGVANYGYTF

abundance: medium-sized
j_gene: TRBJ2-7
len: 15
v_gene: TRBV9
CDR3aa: CASNREGEMGREQYF

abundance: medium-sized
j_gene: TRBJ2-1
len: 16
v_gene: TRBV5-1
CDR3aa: CASSADGGNVDNEQFF